This T cell receptor (beta chain) derives from a study of cytomegalovirus exposure and HLA in healthy donors. Study-level background: The use of the same platform for the 95 to 150 validation repertoires and the roughly 700 first-cohort repertoires was reported by a later analysis. Study-level findings and limits: TCR sequences were mostly rare, though some public TCRs occurred in many donors. Reports indicated that the classifier achieved high specificity and sensitivity in diagnosing cytomegalovirus status. Altogether, more than 150 TCR beta chains were recorded as cytomegalovirus-associated.

Concerning this clone: The antigen remains unidentified.

CDR1 is SGHVS and CDR2 is FQNEAQ in the germline V gene. CDR3 length: 14 amino acids. V was shortened by 6 bases and J by 15 bases, with 24 bases between the two germline ends. Produced via immunoSEQ multiplex PCR; TCRdb's table is partial and in-frame only. The table has around 150,000 clones, less than 90% seen once; the top ten hold roughly 10%. The chain employs TRBV7-8 and TRBJ2-1; D is perhaps TRBD1 (6 bases). The origin of this receptor is a man aged 30 to 45 in good health and CMV-seropositive. The sample was PBMCs. The CDR3 bases are TGTGCCAGCAGGTACCAGCGTGGGGGCGCAGGGATGTTCTTC. It translates to CASRYQRGGAGMFF.